These 10 T cell receptor beta chains came from one sample sequenced in a study of technical replicates of blood from a handful of donors (dated by TCRdb to 2016 to 2017). The library was obtained by the immunoSEQ multiplex PCR assay. The table comes from immuneACCESS by way of TCRdb, which keeps in-frame sequences with V and J called. Part of the clones is missing from these tables; in studies checked, under half for an unresolved V gene and the rest for unknown reasons. The sample table lists under 95,000 clones, roughly nine tenths of them with a count of one. Of the sample, 0.35% to 0.45% is held by the ten largest clones. The specimen was T cells isolated from PBMCs. These receptors originate from a human donor in good health. Some clones in this sample may be carry-over from other donors' samples.

This chain uses TRBV10-3 with TRBJ2-1; possible D gene TRBD2, 5 bases. V was shortened by 9 bases and J by 6 bases, with 12 bases between the two germline ends. The germline gives CDR1 ENHRY, CDR2 SYGVKD. This CDR3 comprises 12 residues. CDR3: CAIRERSNEQFF. The DNA for the CDR3 is TGTGCCATAAGGGAGCGGTCCAATGAGCAGTTCTTC.

This rearrangement joins TRBV2 to TRBJ2-7, with a tentative D call TRBD2 (6 bases). Germline CDR1 SNHLY, CDR2 FYNNEI. V was pared by 7 bases and J by 4 bases, with 32 bases between. There are 19 residues in the CDR3. CDR3 loop: CASTTPPGLTEADIYEQYF. The CDR3 DNA follows: TGTGCCAGCACAACTCCACCGGGACTTACGGAAGCCGATATTTACGAGCAGTACTTC.

This chain connects TRBV28 to TRBJ2-2; 11 bases line up with TRBD1. The CDR3 has 20 residues. V was pared by 3 bases and J by 2 bases, with 14 bases of the junction left unmatched. Looked up from germline, CDR1 is MDHEN and CDR2 is SYDVKM. The CDR3 loop reads CASSFGLWRDRGRNTGELFF. The CDR3 region has the DNA TGTGCCAGCAGTTTCGGACTTTGGAGGGACAGGGGGAGAAACACCGGGGAGCTGTTTTTT.

J is TRBJ1-4 and V is TRBV27; D uncertain. The V gene lost 8 bases and the J gene lost 8 bases, with 21 bases spanning the gap. Germline CDR1 and CDR2: MNHEY and SMNVEV (reference sequence). This CDR3 has 15 residues. CDR3 DNA sequence: TGTGCCAGCCGGAACACTGGCCCGGGAGCAGAAAAACTGTTTTTT. It encodes CASRNTGPGAEKLFF. Full variable domain (remainder filled in from reference TRBV27 and TRBJ1-4): EAQVTQNPRYLITVTGKKLTVTCSQNMNHEYMSWYRQDPGLGLRQIYYSMNVEVTDKGDVPEGYKVSRKEKRNFPLILESPSPNQTSLYFCASRNTGPGAEKLFFGSGTQLSVL.

J is TRBJ2-1 and V is TRBV6-1; 9 nucleotides match TRBD2. Per the germline V gene, CDR1 is MNHNS and CDR2 is SASEGT. V shed 3 bases, J shed 8 bases, and the junction held 8 bases outside the gene matches. The length of the CDR3 is 15 residues. The DNA of the CDR3 is TGTGCCAGCAGTGACGGGACTAGCCTTTCCGATGAGCAGTTCTTC. Protein sequence: CASSDGTSLSDEQFF.

V and J are TRBV6-5 and TRBJ1-1; TRBD1 agrees at 7 bases. The V and J ends lost 2 bases and 7 bases, in that order; junction bases with no gene match: 7. This CDR3 is 14 amino acids long. The germline V gene has CDR1 MNHEY and CDR2 SVGAGI. CDR3 sequence: CASSYEQGWDEAFF. In DNA form, the CDR3 reads TGTGCCAGCAGTTACGAACAGGGGTGGGATGAAGCTTTCTTT.

This clone has a single count. The rearrangement joins TRBV21-1 to TRBJ1-5. TRBV21-1 is annotated as a pseudogene. The CDR3 consists of 10 residues. CDR3 nucleotides: TGTGCCAGCAGCAATAAGCCCCAGCATTTT. Translating gives CASSNKPQHF.

V gene TRBV4-1 combines with J gene TRBJ1-2; TRBD1 is a possible D gene (6 bases). The CDR3 consists of 16 residues. CDR1 and CDR2 from the germline V gene are MGHRA and YSYEKL. The V end was cut by 0 bases, the J end by 8 bases, with 19 bases between. The CDR3 DNA sequence: TGCGCCAGCAGCCAAGATGCCGGGACACCCGCTCCCGGCTACACCTTC. Its protein product is CASSQDAGTPAPGYTF.

The chain employs TRBV27 and TRBJ2-7; D call uncertain. The CDR3 runs to 11 residues. Looked up from germline, CDR1 is MNHEY and CDR2 is SMNVEV (reference sequence). The V and J ends lost 8 bases and 6 bases respectively, with 11 bases between them. In nucleotides, the CDR3 is TGTGCCAGCGGGTTCGGCGGCGAGCAGTACTTC. Amino acid sequence: CASGFGGEQYF.

As concerns this clone: Distinct nucleotide sequences in the sample also encode this CDR3. The rearrangement joins TRBV19 to TRBJ2-5; possible D gene TRBD2, 5 bases. The germline V gene has CDR1 LNHDA and CDR2 SQIVND (reference sequence). The CDR3 has 11 residues. Deletions cut 7 bases from V and 5 bases from J, with 8 bases between. This CDR3 reads CASIGEETQYF. The CDR3 DNA sequence: TGTGCCAGTATCGGGGAGGAGACCCAGTACTTC.